The subject of this entry is one TCR beta chain. What it recognizes is unknown. CDR1 and CDR2 (germline): PRHDT, FYEKMQ (reference sequence). Losses at the gene ends were 5 bases for V and 4 bases for J; bases not matched to a gene: 9. This CDR3 is 15 amino acids long. This sample stems from a study of T cell responses to AZD1222 COVID-19 vaccine. The overall study: Pooled samples include second doses given at about 4 or 12 weeks. Overall study results and limits: Samples come after the peak T cell response, not at day 14. CD4 TCRs linked to vaccination spanned spike, dominating at 160-218 and 743-854. Donors were chiefly white British, with a greater number of females, and clonal diversity was perhaps underestimated.

Clones were sequenced by immunoSEQ multiplex PCR, and TCRdb holds only the in-frame ones, with some missing. Of around 120,000 clones in the sample, roughly 90% are singletons; the top ten hold over 2.5%. The input for sequencing was peripheral blood, taken on day 0 of AZD1222 vaccination. The J gene is TRBJ1-2, the V gene TRBV13, with 8 bases identical to TRBD1. This TCR was sampled from an adult in good health. CDR3 protein: CASSPGDRSLYGYTF. DNA of the CDR3: TGTGCCAGCAGCCCAGGGGACAGGTCCCTCTATGGCTACACCTTC. The whole variable domain, filled in from reference TRBV13 and TRBJ1-2, reads AAGVIQSPRHLIKEKRETATLKCYPIPRHDTVYWYQQGPGQDPQFLISFYEKMQSDKGSIPDRFSAQQFSDYHSELNMSSLELGDSALYFCASSPGDRSLYGYTFGSGTRLTVV.